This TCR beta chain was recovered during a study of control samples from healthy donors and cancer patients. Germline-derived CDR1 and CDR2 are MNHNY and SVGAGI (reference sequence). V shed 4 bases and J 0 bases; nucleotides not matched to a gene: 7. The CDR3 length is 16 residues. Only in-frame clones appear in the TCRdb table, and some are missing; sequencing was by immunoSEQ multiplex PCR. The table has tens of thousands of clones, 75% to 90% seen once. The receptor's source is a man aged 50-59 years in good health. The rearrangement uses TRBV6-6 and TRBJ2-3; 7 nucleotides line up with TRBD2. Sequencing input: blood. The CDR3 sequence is CASSFPSGASTDTQYF. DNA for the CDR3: TGTGCCAGCAGTTTTCCCAGCGGGGCTAGCACAGATACGCAGTATTTT.